Below are 26 T cell receptor beta chains sequenced from a single sample in a study of shared clonotypes between healthy human individuals. The table came from immunoSEQ multiplex PCR; TCRdb's copy has only in-frame clones and leaves some out. The sample carries 2 million or so clones, about 95% recorded once. Material: naive CD4+ T cells sorted from blood. Subset of the sample: CD45RA+ positively selected. Source of these receptors: a man aged 18 to 29 in good health.

This chain joins TRBV7-2 and TRBJ2-5, with 8 bases fitting TRBD2. The CDR3 length is 14 residues. Germline values: CDR1 SGHTA, CDR2 FQGNSA. V lost 9 bases and J lost 5; bases outside the gene matches: 11. The chain's CDR3 is CASAGTRGSETQYF. The DNA for the CDR3 is TGTGCCAGTGCCGGGACTAGGGGATCGGAGACCCAGTACTTC.

The chain couples TRBV27 to TRBJ1-5, with D possibly matching TRBD1 (6 bases). Trimming stripped 3 bases from V and 2 bases from J, with 14 bases between. Germline V gene sequence: CDR1 MNHEY, CDR2 SMNVEV (reference sequence). CDR3 length equals 16 residues. CDR3 sequence reads: CASSFTGKRGNQPQHF. The CDR3 region has the DNA TGTGCCAGCAGTTTTACAGGGAAGAGGGGCAATCAGCCCCAGCATTTT.

The rearrangement uses TRBV28 and TRBJ1-1; D possibly corresponds to TRBD1 (6 bases). This CDR3 has 14 residues. CDR1 MDHEN and CDR2 SYDVKM come from the germline V gene. The V gene lost 4 bases and the J gene lost 6 bases, with 15 bases spanning the gap. The CDR3 reads CASSSGRGRAEAFF. The CDR3 coding sequence is TGTGCCAGCAGTTCTGGCAGGGGACGGGCTGAAGCTTTCTTT.

The chain combines TRBV5-4 with TRBJ1-1, with D possibly being TRBD1 (6 bases). Germline CDR1 is SGHNT and CDR2 is YYREEE (reference sequence). CDR3 length equals 14 residues. Deletions cut 5 bases from V and 6 bases from J, with 17 bases between. CDR3 DNA sequence: TGTGCCAGCAGTTCCCTTATCGGGGGGCCTGAAGCTTTCTTT. Translating gives CASSSLIGGPEAFF.

This clone was recorded once. The chain couples TRBV28 to TRBJ1-4; D may be TRBD1 (5 bases). This CDR3 region has 14 residues. Germline CDR1 reads MDHEN; CDR2 reads SYDVKM. Trimming took 4 bases from V and 0 from J, leaving 6 bases between them. The CDR3 protein is CASSWGTTNEKLFF. CDR3 nucleotides: TGTGCCAGCAGTTGGGGGACAACTAATGAAAAACTGTTTTTT. Complete variable domain (other parts from reference TRBV28 and TRBJ1-4): DVKVTQSSRYLVKRTGEKVFLECVQDMDHENMFWYRQDPGLGLRLIYFSYDVKMKEKGDIPEGYSVSREKKERFSLILESASTNQTSMYLCASSWGTTNEKLFFGSGTQLSVL.

About this clone: Other DNA sequences in the same sample also yield this CDR3. This chain connects TRBV28 to TRBJ1-5; D may be TRBD1 (5 bases). Trimming removed 5 bases from V and 1 base from J, with 12 bases in between. Germline CDR1 and CDR2: MDHEN and SYDVKM. CDR3 size: 15 residues. CDR3 in amino acids: CASSPTGGSNQPQHF. In DNA, the CDR3 is TGTGCCAGCAGTCCTACTGGGGGGAGCAATCAGCCCCAGCATTTT.

This chain joins TRBV9 and TRBJ1-1; 7 bases are a match to TRBD1. J gave up 0 bases and V 4 bases, and 6 bases lay outside the gene matches. Germline V gene data show CDR1 as SGDLS and CDR2 as YYNGEE. The CDR3 length is 15 residues. CDR3 amino acids: CASSRYRGLNTEAFF. The CDR3 DNA reads TGTGCCAGCAGCCGATACAGGGGACTGAACACTGAAGCTTTCTTT.

The J gene is TRBJ1-5, the V gene TRBV19; 8 bases are shared with TRBD1. V was clipped by 0 bases and J by 4 bases; unmatched bases: 8. From germline, CDR1 is LNHDA and CDR2 SQIVND (reference sequence). The CDR3 has 17 residues. CDR3 loop: CASSIDGSRGRNQPQHF. CDR3 in DNA: TGTGCCAGTAGTATAGATGGGTCCAGGGGGCGTAATCAGCCCCAGCATTTT.

CDR3 residues: CAWRRLAGAGYEQYF. CDR3 coding DNA: TGTGCCTGGAGGCGGCTAGCGGGCGCCGGCTACGAGCAGTACTTC. The V gene is TRBV30, the J gene TRBJ2-7; 8 bases match TRBD2. The junction had 10 bases not matched to a gene; V was cut back by 3 bases and J by 3 bases. Germline loops: CDR1 GTSNPN, CDR2 SVGIG (reference sequence). The CDR3 length is 15 residues.

To note about this clone: The sample has other DNA sequences that encode this CDR3 too. The chain couples TRBV19 to TRBJ1-4, with 7 nucleotides matching TRBD1. The CDR3 contains 14 residues. V lost 5 bases and J lost 8; bases outside the gene matches: 8. Looked up from germline, CDR1 is LNHDA and CDR2 is SQIVND (reference sequence). The CDR3 DNA sequence: TGTGCCAGTAGTCGAGACAGGGTTGGCGAAAAACTGTTTTTT. Translation: CASSRDRVGEKLFF.

The chain couples TRBV14 to TRBJ1-3; 7 nucleotides align to TRBD1. V lost 5 bases and J lost 3; bases outside the gene matches: 4. CDR3 length: 14 amino acids. Germline V gene sequence: CDR1 SGHDN, CDR2 FVKESK. The CDR3 DNA follows: TGTGCCAGCAGCTACGACAGGGTTGGAAACACCATATATTTT. It is translated as CASSYDRVGNTIYF.

This rearrangement joins TRBV2 to TRBJ1-1; 8 bases align to TRBD1. With 4 bases clipped from V and 11 bases from J, the junction kept 9 bases outside the gene matches. Germline loops: CDR1 SNHLY, CDR2 FYNNEI. The length of the CDR3 is 13 residues. The CDR3 is CASSGKDRVRAFF. The DNA for the CDR3 is TGTGCCAGCAGTGGCAAGGACAGGGTTAGGGCTTTCTTT.

The V call is TRBV5-1, the J call TRBJ2-6; the D is unclear. Trimming removed 1 base from V and 0 bases from J, with 8 bases in between. Germline assignment: CDR1 SGHRS and CDR2 YFSETQ. The CDR3 runs 16 residues. The CDR3: CASSLWLLSGANVLTF. For the CDR3, the DNA is TGCGCCAGCAGCTTGTGGTTGCTCTCTGGGGCCAACGTCCTGACTTTC.

The chain employs TRBV19 and TRBJ1-1; 9 bases align to TRBD1. V was pared by 10 bases and J by 2 bases, with 8 bases of the junction left unmatched. This CDR3 is built from 14 residues. In germline, CDR1 is LNHDA, CDR2 SQIVND (reference sequence). The CDR3 DNA reads as TGTGCCACACGGACAGGGGACGTTAACACTGAAGCTTTCTTT. Its protein product is CATRTGDVNTEAFF.

This clone was recorded only once. The CDR3 loop is CASHQTGNTGELFF. The CDR3 DNA is TGTGCCAGCCATCAGACAGGGAACACCGGGGAGCTGTTTTTT. V usage is TRBV6-1 and J usage is TRBJ2-2, with D maybe TRBD1 (6 bases). V dropped 8 bases and J dropped 1 base, with 11 bases sitting between them. CDR1 is MNHNS, CDR2 SASEGT, per germline. The CDR3 extends over 14 amino acids.

The chain employs TRBV30 and TRBJ2-2; 7 bases are shared with TRBD2. The junction had 2 bases not matched to a gene; V was cut back by 1 base and J by 3 bases. This CDR3 spans 14 amino acids. Germline V gene sequence: CDR1 GTSNPN, CDR2 SVGIG (reference sequence). CDR3 loop: CAWSGGSHTGELFF. CDR3 DNA sequence: TGTGCCTGGAGTGGCGGGAGTCACACCGGGGAGCTGTTTTTT.

This sequence joins TRBV5-1 and TRBJ2-2; TRBD1 aligns across 9 bases. V was clipped by 2 bases and J by 6 bases; unmatched bases: 2. CDR1 is SGHRS, CDR2 YFSETQ, per germline. The CDR3 sequence is 14 residues long. This CDR3 reads CASSLQGAPGELFF. The CDR3 nucleotides read TGCGCCAGCAGCTTACAGGGGGCCCCCGGGGAGCTGTTTTTT.

The chain carries TRBV7-2 and TRBJ1-2; TRBD1 agrees at 11 bases. CDR1 and CDR2 (germline): SGHTA, FQGNSA. Trimming cost V 2 bases and J 5 bases; bases outside gene matches: 10. CDR3 size: 17 residues. Here the CDR3 DNA reads TGTGCCAGCAGCTTATACGGGACAGGGGGATCGAATTATGGCTACACCTTC. This gives the protein CASSLYGTGGSNYGYTF.

This chain uses TRBV6-1 with TRBJ1-2; D uncertain. The CDR3 length is 13 residues. V lost 4 bases and J lost 3, with 9 bases in between. The V gene's germline CDR1 is MNHNS and CDR2 SASEGT. CDR3 loop: CASSVGGDYGYTF. In DNA form, the CDR3 reads TGTGCCAGCAGTGTGGGCGGGGACTATGGCTACACCTTC.

This chain uses TRBV7-9 with TRBJ2-2; a weak D match, TRBD1 (6 bases). V gave up 3 bases and J gave up 2 bases, with 16 bases separating them. CDR3 length equals 17 residues. Germline V gives CDR1 SEHNR, CDR2 FQNEAQ (reference sequence). The CDR3, as DNA: TGTGCCAGCAGCTTTCTTCGGTCGGACAGCAACACCGGGGAGCTGTTTTTT. It translates to CASSFLRSDSNTGELFF.

This sequence joins TRBV6-1 and TRBJ1-1; the D is unclear. This CDR3 is 15 amino acids long. The V end lost 2 bases, the J end lost 1 base, and 11 bases lay between the germline ends. Per the germline V gene, CDR1 is MNHNS and CDR2 is SASEGT. CDR3 sequence reads: CASSELRARNTEAFF. For the CDR3, the DNA is TGTGCCAGCAGTGAACTCCGGGCGAGGAACACTGAAGCTTTCTTT.

This chain connects TRBV15 to TRBJ1-1; D not resolved. The CDR3 spans 14 residues. The V and J ends lost 0 bases and 6 bases respectively, with 11 bases between them. CDR1 LNHNV and CDR2 YYDKDF come from the germline V gene (reference sequence). CDR3 in DNA: TGTGCCACCAGCAGAGAAACTCCTTGGGCTGAAGCTTTCTTT. This encodes CATSRETPWAEAFF.

V gene TRBV18 combines with J gene TRBJ1-6; D gene unclear. The V end lost 3 bases, the J end lost 7 bases, and 13 bases lay between the germline ends. CDR3 length equals 15 residues. Germline-derived CDR1 and CDR2 are KGHSH and LQKENI. The CDR3 loop reads CASSPLAGWNSPLHF. In nucleotides, the CDR3 is TGTGCCAGCTCACCTTTGGCGGGGTGGAATTCACCCCTCCACTTT. Supplemented by reference TRBV18 and TRBJ1-6, the full variable domain reads NAGVMQNPRHLVRRRGQEARLRCSPMKGHSHVYWYRQLPEEGLKFMVYLQKENIIDESGMPKERFSAEFPKEGPSILRIQQVVRGDSAAYFCASSPLAGWNSPLHFGNGTRLTVT.

This clone was seen at least ten times. This chain links TRBV28 with TRBJ2-1; tentatively, D is TRBD1 or TRBD2 (6 bases each). In germline, CDR1 is MDHEN, CDR2 SYDVKM. The V end lost 5 bases, the J end lost 5 bases, and 13 bases lay between the germline ends. The CDR3 sequence is 14 residues long. CDR3 residues: CASSQGGKNNEQFF. The CDR3 DNA is TGTGCCAGCAGTCAAGGGGGGAAGAACAATGAGCAGTTCTTC.

This clone was observed a single time. Other DNA variants within this sample encode the same CDR3. The J gene is TRBJ1-5, the V gene TRBV9; D is ambiguous. The germline V gene has CDR1 SGDLS and CDR2 YYNGEE. V shed 0 bases and J shed 0 bases, with 10 bases lying between them. This CDR3 has 16 residues. CDR3 in amino acids: CASSVGTGNSNQPQHF. In nucleotides, the CDR3 is TGTGCCAGCAGCGTAGGGACCGGGAATAGCAATCAGCCCCAGCATTTT.

Regarding this clone: It may be a read error: a sequence one base away is much more abundant. Other DNA sequences of this sample code for an identical CDR3. The chain joins TRBV9 to TRBJ2-2; D is uncertain. CDR3 length equals 14 residues. The V and J ends lost 0 bases and 2 bases respectively, with 5 bases between them. Germline V gives CDR1 SGDLS, CDR2 YYNGEE. CDR3 DNA: TGTGCCAGCAGCGTAGTACCTAACACCGGGGAGCTGTTTTTT. Translation: CASSVVPNTGELFF.